This T cell receptor beta chain was sequenced in a study of blood T cell repertoires in COVID-19. The wider study: PBMCs, B-cell-depleted T cells, or T cells were the source of the cDNA or gDNA that made up the material.

Participant age was roughly 18 to 90 years, and participants resided in fewer than 25 US areas. Germline V gene lookup returns CDR1 SGHRS and CDR2 YFSETQ. The ends were cut back, 0 bases at V and 2 bases at J, with 8 bases in the middle. The CDR3 is 14 amino acids. The protocol was immunoSEQ multiplex PCR, while the TCRdb copy is restricted to in-frame clones and leaves out a portion. The data show about 250,000 clones, 84% seen once. The receptor was derived from a man aged 45 to 65 who had recovered from COVID-19. V usage is TRBV5-1 and J usage is TRBJ2-5; D not resolved. Material for sequencing was PBMCs or T cells enriched from blood (not recorded which). In nucleotides, the CDR3 is TGCGCCAGCAGCTTGGTTACAGATCAAGAGACCCAGTACTTC. It specifies CASSLVTDQETQYF.